The 6 T cell receptor beta chains in this list originate from one sample, sequenced in a study of cytomegalovirus exposure and HLA in healthy donors. Method: immunoSEQ multiplex PCR; TCRdb's copy keeps in-frame clones and lacks some. The data contain 100,000 to 150,000 clones, roughly nine tenths of them seen just once; the ten biggest clones take up about 1%. Sequencing used PBMCs. The receptor set was obtained from a woman between 18 and 29 years old in good health and CMV-seronegative.

The table lists this clone with a few counts. The chain links TRBV7-9 to TRBJ1-1; D is unclear. The germline CDR1 and CDR2 sequences are SEHNR and FQNEAQ (reference sequence). The V end lost 0 bases, the J end lost 1 base, and 12 bases lay between the germline ends. CDR3 size: 16 residues. The CDR3 sequence: CASSLAQLVENTEAFF. Written as DNA, the CDR3 is TGTGCCAGCAGCTTAGCGCAACTTGTTGAGAACACTGAAGCTTTCTTT.

The CDR3 is CASSQVGRRGETQYF. CDR3 DNA: TGTGCCAGCAGCCAAGTGGGGCGGCGGGGAGAGACCCAGTACTTC. V gene TRBV14 combines with J gene TRBJ2-5; D possibly corresponds to TRBD2 (6 bases). Per the germline V gene, CDR1 is SGHDN and CDR2 is FVKESK. This CDR3 has 15 residues. The V end was cut by 1 base, the J end by 4 bases, with 13 bases between.

The CDR3 loop is CASSALPGQGSEKLFF. As DNA, the CDR3 is TGTGCCAGTAGTGCTCTTCCGGGACAGGGGAGCGAAAAACTGTTTTTT. The chain combines TRBV19 with TRBJ1-4; TRBD1 aligns across 10 bases. The CDR3 is 16 amino acids. Trimming removed 5 bases from V and 8 bases from J; junction bases left unmatched: 11. Germline values: CDR1 LNHDA, CDR2 SQIVND (reference sequence).

This clone has only a few counts. The chain is built from TRBV7-2 and TRBJ2-7, with D hard to call. There are 13 residues in the CDR3. From germline, CDR1 is SGHTA and CDR2 FQGNSA. Trimming pared 6 bases from V and 7 bases from J, leaving 16 bases between. CDR3 DNA sequence: TGTGCCAGCAGTTTCTTGAGTGGCGGAGAGCAGTACGTC. Its translation is CASSFLSGGEQYV.

The chain recombines TRBV27 with TRBJ1-2; 7 nucleotides line up with TRBD1. Germline-derived CDR1 and CDR2 are MNHEY and SMNVEV (reference sequence). This CDR3 region has 14 residues. The J segment lost 4 bases and the V segment lost 4 bases, leaving 6 bases of the junction unmatched. The CDR3 nucleotides are TGTGCCAGCAGTTCGGACAGGATTGGCTATGGCTACACCTTC. It specifies CASSSDRIGYGYTF.

The chain recombines TRBV28 with TRBJ2-7; D possibly corresponds to TRBD1 (7 bases). The CDR3 is 13 amino acids. The ends were cut back, 7 bases at V and 9 bases at J, with 19 bases in the middle. CDR1 is MDHEN and CDR2 is SYDVKM in the germline V gene. The CDR3 region has the DNA TGTGCCAGCACTCCAGGGGGGCTCCCTAGGCAGTACTTC. Its translation: CASTPGGLPRQYF.